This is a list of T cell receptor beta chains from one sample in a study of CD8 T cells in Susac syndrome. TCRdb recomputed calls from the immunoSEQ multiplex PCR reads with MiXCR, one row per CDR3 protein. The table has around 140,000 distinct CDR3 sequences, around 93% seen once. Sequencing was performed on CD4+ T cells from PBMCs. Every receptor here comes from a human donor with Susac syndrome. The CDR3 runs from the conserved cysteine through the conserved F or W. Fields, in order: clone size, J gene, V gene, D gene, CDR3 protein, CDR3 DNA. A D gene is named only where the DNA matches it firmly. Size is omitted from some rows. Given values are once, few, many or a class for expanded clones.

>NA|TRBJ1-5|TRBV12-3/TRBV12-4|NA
CASSATKFQPQHF
TGTGCCAGCTCGGCCACTAAATTTCAGCCCCAGCATTTT
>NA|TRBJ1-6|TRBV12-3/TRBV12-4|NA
CASTDRKPHF
TGTGCCAGCACAGACAGAAAACCCCACTTT
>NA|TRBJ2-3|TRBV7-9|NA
CASSAHIVADTQYF
TGTGCCAGCAGCGCGCACATAGTAGCAGATACGCAGTATTTT
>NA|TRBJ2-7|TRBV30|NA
CAWSGFYEQYF
TGTGCCTGGAGTGGGTTCTACGAGCAGTACTTC
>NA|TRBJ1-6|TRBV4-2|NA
CASSHVGSPLHF
TGTGCCAGCAGCCATGTGGGTTCACCCCTCCACTTT
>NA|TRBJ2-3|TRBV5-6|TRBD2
CASSLAGLAESDTQYF
TGTGCCAGCAGCTTGGCCGGACTAGCGGAATCGGATACGCAGTATTTT
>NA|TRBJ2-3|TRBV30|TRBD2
CAWSLAGVGTQYF
TGTGCCTGGAGTCTAGCGGGGGTGGGTACGCAGTATTTT
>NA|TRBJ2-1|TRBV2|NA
CASRHRALISYNEQFF
TGTGCCAGCAGACACAGGGCCCTGATCTCCTACAATGAGCAGTTCTTC
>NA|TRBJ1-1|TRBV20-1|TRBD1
CSAVWTGIPEAFF
TGCAGTGCGGTCTGGACAGGGATCCCTGAAGCTTTCTTT
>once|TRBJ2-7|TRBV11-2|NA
CASRWGDTYEQYF
TGTGCCAGCAGATGGGGGGACACCTACGAGCAGTACTTC
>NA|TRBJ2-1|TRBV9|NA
CASSVGTVNNEQFF
TGTGCCAGCAGCGTAGGGACAGTGAACAATGAGCAGTTCTTC
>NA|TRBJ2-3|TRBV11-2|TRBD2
CASSLERASGASLPSSTDTQYF
TGTGCCAGCAGCTTAGAGCGGGCTAGCGGGGCTTCTTTACCTTCTAGCACAGATACGCAGTATTTT
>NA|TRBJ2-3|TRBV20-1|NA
CSARIPDTQYF
TGCAGTGCTAGAATCCCAGATACGCAGTATTTT